This T cell receptor beta chain was profiled in a study of regulatory and conventional T cells in RAG deficiency. The assay was immunoSEQ multiplex PCR, and TCRdb's table has in-frame clones only and misses some. Here the sample spans 21,000 or so clones, around 94% being singletons. CDR1 MNHEY and CDR2 SMNVEV come from the germline V gene (reference sequence). With 5 bases clipped from V and 5 bases from J, the junction kept 7 bases outside the gene matches. CDR3 length: 17 amino acids. Blood CD4+ CD25-low CD127-high conventional T cells supplied the genomic DNA template. The sample was also linked to a second study, of regulatory T cells. That source reports: Primers: 52 TRBV forward and 13 TRBJ reverse.

The chain has TRBV27 and TRBJ2-2, with 14 bases fitting TRBD2. This TCR was sampled from a human donor in good health. The sample taken for sequencing was CD4+ T cells sorted from blood. The CDR3 coding sequence is TGTGCCAGCAGTCCGGGACTAGCGGGAGTACAAACCGGGGAGCTGTTTTTT. Residues: CASSPGLAGVQTGELFF.